A single sample is the source of the 22 T cell receptor beta chains below, sequenced in a study of response to subunit inactivated influenza vaccine (dated by TCRdb to the late 2010s). The library was generated by RT-PCR. TCRdb lists the instrument as Illumina HiSeq 2500. TCRdb trimmed public reads at Q25 via fastp, called clones via MiXCR and kept in-frame beta chains. When rows share a CDR3 protein, they turn into one entry using the most common DNA and genes. The sample table records more than 550,000 distinct CDR3 sequences; about 11% of these occur just once. The ten biggest clones cover roughly 9.6% of the sample. This sample also appeared in a second study, on T cells expressing NK-cell markers. The second study reports: TCR beta cDNA libraries were made by 5'RACE template switching that added a universal primer site and unique molecular identifiers.

The sequencing here drew on PBMCs from blood, taken on the day of vaccination. Receptor source: a man in his fifties who received an inactivated influenza vaccine. Donor details come from another sample of the same person, matched by shared clones.

The chain is built from TRBV21-1 and TRBJ1-5; TRBD1, the table's D call, lacks a check against the DNA. TRBV21-1 is reported as a pseudogene. CDR3 length: 16 amino acids. Here the CDR3 DNA reads TGTGCCAGCAGGGGACAGGGGAAGGGGAGCAATCAGCCCCAGCATTTT. It codes for CASRGQGKGSNQPQHF.

In its sample, this clonotype was seen many times. J is TRBJ2-2 and V is TRBV9; weak D call: TRBD2 (6 bases). CDR1 and CDR2 from the germline V gene are SGDLS and YYNGEE. The CDR3 consists of 14 residues. Between the trimmed V and J ends, which lost 2 bases and 3 bases, there was a span of 8 bases. The CDR3 nucleotides are TGTGCCAGCAGCGTGGGGGGATACACCGGGGAGCTGTTTTTT. Protein: CASSVGGYTGELFF.

This clonotype occurred many times. V is TRBV5-1 and J is TRBJ2-3; 9 positions match TRBD2. CDR1 and CDR2 from the germline V gene are SGHRS and YFSETQ. This CDR3 is 15 amino acids long. After removal of 5 bases from V and 1 base from J, the junction contained 5 bases not matched to a gene. The CDR3 DNA reads as TGCGCCAGCAGTTCTAGCGGGGACCGCACAGATACGCAGTATTTT. Its protein product is CASSSSGDRTDTQYF.

The rearrangement uses TRBV5-6 and TRBJ2-1; 9 bases map to TRBD2. This CDR3 contains 15 residues. V was pared by 5 bases and J by 6 bases, with 9 bases of the junction left unmatched. Germline CDR1 reads SGHDT; CDR2 reads YYEEEE. This CDR3 reads CASRKGLAQGNEQFF. CDR3 DNA: TGTGCCAGCAGAAAAGGACTAGCGCAAGGCAATGAGCAGTTCTTC.

The CDR3 protein is CASSKRQATYKNIQYF. The CDR3 DNA follows: TGTGCCAGCAGTAAACGACAGGCCACCTACAAAAACATTCAGTACTTC. This chain links TRBV28 with TRBJ2-4; TRBD1 is a possible D gene (6 bases). The CDR3 contains 16 residues. Germline V CDR1 and CDR2: MDHEN, SYDVKM. With 5 bases removed from V and 3 bases from J, the gap between germline ends came to 17 bases.

This clonotype turned up a few times. The rearrangement links TRBV12-3 or TRBV12-4 to TRBJ2-1; tentatively, D is TRBD1 or TRBD2 (6 bases each). The CDR3 has 15 residues. V was pared by 6 bases and J by 4 bases, with 16 bases between. CDR3 loop: CASRKQGGVYNEQFF. The CDR3, as DNA: TGTGCCAGCAGGAAACAGGGAGGCGTATACAATGAGCAGTTCTTC.

The chain carries TRBV27 and TRBJ1-6; weak D call: TRBD1 (5 bases). This CDR3 has 13 amino acids. V was shortened by 3 bases and J by 10 bases, with 10 bases between the two germline ends. Per germline, CDR1 MNHEY and CDR2 SMNVEV (reference sequence). The CDR3 DNA sequence: TGTGCCAGCAGTTTGACGGGGCCCTCACCCCTCCACTTT. It encodes CASSLTGPSPLHF.

This clonotype was counted between two and nine times. This chain links TRBV7-9 with TRBJ1-3; D remains ambiguous. The CDR3 is made up of 13 amino acids. Looked up from germline, CDR1 is SEHNR and CDR2 is FQNEAQ (reference sequence). V was trimmed by 2 bases and J by 4 bases, leaving 6 bases between them. Here the CDR3 DNA reads TGTGCCAGCAGCTTACCGACCGGAAACACCATATATTTT. This encodes CASSLPTGNTIYF.

This clonotype came up a few times. The V call is TRBV4-1, the J call TRBJ2-3; 7 nucleotides line up with TRBD1. The CDR3 loop spans 13 amino acids. The ends lost 2 bases at V and 5 bases at J; junction bases unmatched: 1. Germline-derived CDR1 and CDR2 are MGHRA and YSYEKL. The CDR3 DNA reads TGCGCCAGCAGCCAACAGGGGGTAGATACGCAGTATTTT. Translating gives CASSQQGVDTQYF.

The V and J genes are TRBV20-1 and TRBJ2-3, with D possibly TRBD2 on 6 matching bases. The CDR3 consists of 15 residues. Germline CDR1 DFQATT, CDR2 SNEGSKA (reference sequence). Trimming removed 6 bases at V and 1 base at J, with 17 bases between. The CDR3 DNA is TGCAGTGCGCCCCGGTCCGGGAGTGGCACAGATACGCAGTATTTT. Protein: CSAPRSGSGTDTQYF.

The genes are TRBV12-3 or TRBV12-4 and TRBJ2-2, with D uncertain. The CDR3 totals 13 residues. The germline V and J ends were trimmed by 8 bases and 3 bases, with 10 bases remaining between them. This CDR3 is CASERAYTGELFF. CDR3 nucleotide sequence: TGTGCCAGCGAGCGCGCTTACACCGGGGAGCTGTTTTTT.

This clonotype came up a few times. V and J are TRBV7-9 and TRBJ2-3, with 12 nucleotides matching TRBD2. The CDR3 is 16 residues long. Per germline, CDR1 SEHNR and CDR2 FQNEAQ (reference sequence). With 5 bases clipped from V and 4 bases from J, the junction kept 7 bases outside the gene matches. The CDR3 is CASSRLTSGSADTQYF. The CDR3, as DNA: TGTGCCAGCAGCCGACTGACTAGCGGGAGCGCAGATACGCAGTATTTT.

The CDR3 nucleotides read TGTGCCAGCAGCTGGTCAGGGGGCATCCACGAGCAGTACTTC. It encodes CASSWSGGIHEQYF. The J gene is TRBJ2-7, the V gene TRBV7-2; 8 nucleotides align to TRBD1. The trim removed 4 bases at V and 5 bases at J, leaving 7 bases unmatched. The CDR3 has 14 residues. The germline gives CDR1 SGHTA, CDR2 FQGNSA.

The chain is built from TRBV3-1 and TRBJ1-3, with D uncertain. The germline V gene has CDR1 LGHDT and CDR2 YNNKEL (reference sequence). V was shortened by 4 bases and J by 1 base, with 8 bases between the two germline ends. The CDR3 totals 14 residues. This CDR3 reads CASSRGISGNTIYF. The CDR3 nucleotides are TGTGCCAGCAGCCGAGGCATTTCTGGAAACACCATATATTTT.

This clonotype was picked up a small number of times. V usage is TRBV13 and J usage is TRBJ2-4; TRBD1 matches at 8 bases. The CDR3 runs 16 residues. Germline V gives CDR1 PRHDT, CDR2 FYEKMQ (reference sequence). The junction had 8 bases not matched to a gene; V was cut back by 5 bases and J by 2 bases. CDR3 protein: CASSPATGATKNIQYF. CDR3 DNA sequence: TGTGCCAGCAGCCCCGCGACAGGGGCGACCAAAAACATTCAGTACTTC.

The chain couples TRBV28 to TRBJ2-4, with D unresolved. The CDR3 runs 16 residues. Per the germline V gene, CDR1 is MDHEN and CDR2 is SYDVKM. V lost 3 bases to trimming and J lost 9 bases, with 21 bases between them. For the CDR3, the DNA is TGTGCCAGCAGTTTCCAAGGGCCCCGAGAGAAAGGCATTCAGTACTTC. Translated, it gives CASSFQGPREKGIQYF.

CDR3 DNA sequence: TGTGCCAGCAGGGAATATAGCAATCAGCCCCAGCATTTT. The encoded protein is CASREYSNQPQHF. This chain uses TRBV28 with TRBJ1-5, with unresolved D. This CDR3 spans 13 amino acids. The V gene lost 6 bases and the J gene lost 0 bases, with 6 bases spanning the gap. Germline V gene data show CDR1 as MDHEN and CDR2 as SYDVKM.

This clonotype was counted a few times. This chain links TRBV3-1 with TRBJ2-1, with D perhaps TRBD1 (5 bases). The ends were cut back, 2 bases at V and 2 bases at J, with 10 bases in the middle. CDR1 is LGHDT, CDR2 YNNKEL, per germline (reference sequence). The CDR3 is made up of 15 amino acids. The DNA for the CDR3 is TGTGCCAGCAGCCAAAAGTTGGGGCCCTACAATGAGCAGTTCTTC. Translated: CASSQKLGPYNEQFF.

This clonotype was observed a few times. V usage is TRBV11-1 and J usage is TRBJ1-2; no reliable D call. This CDR3 has 19 residues. Germline CDR1 and CDR2: SGHAT and FQDESV (reference sequence). V shed 1 base and J shed 2 bases, with 23 bases lying between them. CDR3 sequence (DNA): TGTGCCAGCAGCTTAGGAGGGTATGGACGCCGTCCGGGGAACTATGGCTACACCTTC. Its protein product is CASSLGGYGRRPGNYGYTF.

The J gene is TRBJ2-6, the V gene TRBV5-4, with D possibly TRBD1 on 5 matching bases. The CDR3 contains 13 residues. V lost 3 bases, J lost 8 bases, and 9 bases lay in between. Germline assignment: CDR1 SGHNT and CDR2 YYREEE (reference sequence). The CDR3 DNA reads as TGTGCCAGCAGCTCCCAGGGAACCAACGTCCTGACTTTC. It specifies CASSSQGTNVLTF.

This clonotype was observed a handful of times. The chain links TRBV18 to TRBJ2-7; the D gene is possibly TRBD2 (6 bases). The CDR3 is 14 amino acids. The germline V gene encodes CDR1 KGHSH and CDR2 LQKENI. V lost 8 bases and J lost 4, with 18 bases in between. CDR3 bases: TGTGCCAGCCTCCCGGGACTGGGACCATACGAGCAGTACTTC. Its protein is CASLPGLGPYEQYF.

In its sample, this clonotype was seen a few times. J is TRBJ2-2 and V is TRBV20-1, with TRBD2 matching over 9 bases. The V gene end was trimmed by 0 bases and the J gene end by 3 bases; junction bases not matched to a gene: 5. In germline, CDR1 is DFQATT, CDR2 SNEGSKA (reference sequence). The CDR3 loop spans 16 amino acids. In nucleotides, the CDR3 is TGCAGTGCTAGAGAGAGGGGACTAGCTTACACCGGGGAGCTGTTTTTT. Translating it yields CSARERGLAYTGELFF.